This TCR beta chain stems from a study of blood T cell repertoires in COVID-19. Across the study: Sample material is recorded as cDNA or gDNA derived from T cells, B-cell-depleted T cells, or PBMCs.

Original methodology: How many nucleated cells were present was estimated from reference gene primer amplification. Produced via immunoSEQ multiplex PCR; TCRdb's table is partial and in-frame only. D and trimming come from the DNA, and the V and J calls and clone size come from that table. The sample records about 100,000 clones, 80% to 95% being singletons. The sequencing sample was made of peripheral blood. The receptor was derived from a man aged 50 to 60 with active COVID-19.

CDR3 coding DNA: TGTGCCAGCAGCTTACCCAGGGGGGCCAACGTCCTGACTTTC. Amino acid sequence: CASSLPRGANVLTF. The J gene is TRBJ2-6, the V gene TRBV5-4; D gene unclear. Germline V gives CDR1 SGHNT, CDR2 YYREEE (reference sequence). V lost 2 bases and J 4 bases, leaving 7 bases between the germline ends. The CDR3 is 14 residues long. The whole variable domain, filled in from reference TRBV5-4 and TRBJ2-6, reads ETGVTQSPTHLIKTRGQQVTLRCSSQSGHNTVSWYQQALGQGPQFIFQYYREEENGRGNFPPRFSGLQFPNYSSELNVNALELDDSALYLCASSLPRGANVLTFGAGSRLTVL.